This passage covers 19 T cell receptor beta chains from one sample sequenced in a study of spatial heterogeneity in lung cancer. Time point here: blood at routine non-recurrence follow-up after resection. No cells were sorted before sequencing. The whole RNA sequenced was extracted from tumor, nontumor lung or frozen PBMC. TCRdb independently ran MiXCR on the 5' RACE reads; one entry per CDR3 protein. The sample records around 110,000 distinct CDR3 sequences, 9% to 15% being singletons. The material sequenced was PBMCs, taken at follow-up. The receptors here all came from a male donor with early-stage non-small cell lung cancer.

This clonotype was seen many times. J is TRBJ2-3 and V is TRBV18; 12 bases line up with TRBD2. Germline CDR1 and CDR2: KGHSH and LQKENI. The CDR3 is 19 amino acids. After removal of 5 bases from V and 1 base from J, the junction contained 13 bases not matched to a gene. The CDR3 loop reads CASSSRLTSGGRGTDTQYF. Here the CDR3 DNA reads TGTGCCAGCTCATCGAGGCTGACTAGCGGGGGACGAGGCACAGATACGCAGTATTTT.

In this sample, this clonotype turned up many times. The chain links TRBV7-9 to TRBJ1-1; no firm D call. This CDR3 is 15 amino acids long. V lost 5 bases and J 5 bases, leaving 18 bases between the germline ends. Germline V lookup: CDR1 SEHNR, CDR2 FQNEAQ (reference sequence). The CDR3: CASSPTGRAATEAFF. The CDR3 coding sequence is TGTGCCAGCAGCCCCACCGGCCGGGCAGCAACTGAAGCTTTCTTT.

This clonotype was counted at least ten times. The chain is built from TRBV7-6 and TRBJ2-5; D unresolved. The CDR3 consists of 11 residues. V was clipped by 4 bases and J by 5 bases, with 5 bases between them. CDR1 is SGHVS, CDR2 FNYEAQ, per germline. CDR3 protein: CASSYEETQYF. The CDR3 DNA sequence: TGTGCCAGCAGCTACGAGGAGACCCAGTACTTC. Complete variable domain (other parts from reference TRBV7-6 and TRBJ2-5): GAGVSQSPRYKVTKRGQDVALRCDPISGHVSLYWYRQALGQGPEFLTYFNYEAQQDKSGLPNDRFSAERPEGSISTLTIQRTEQRDSAMYRCASSYEETQYFGPGTRLLVL.

This chain connects TRBV7-6 to TRBJ1-1; the match to TRBD1 covers 8 bases. This CDR3 is 13 amino acids long. The germline CDR1 and CDR2 sequences are SGHVS and FNYEAQ. The CDR3 DNA follows: TGTGCTTCAGCAGGGACAGGCGGCACTGAAGCTTTCTTT. Amino acids: CASAGTGGTEAFF. Variable domain in full (rest from reference TRBV7-6 and TRBJ1-1): GAGVSQSPRYKVTKRGQDVALRCDPISGHVSLYWYRQALGQGPEFLTYFNYEAQQDKSGLPNDRFSAERPEGSISTLTIQRTEQRDSAMYRCASAGTGGTEAFFGQGTRLTVV.

By sample fraction, this clonotype is medium-sized. The chain is built from TRBV20-1 and TRBJ2-7, with 8 nucleotides matching TRBD1. The CDR3 has 14 amino acids. V gave up 0 bases and J gave up 5 bases; unmatched junction bases: 6. Germline CDR1 DFQATT, CDR2 SNEGSKA (reference sequence). CDR3 residues: CSARDLRGLDEQYF. The DNA for the CDR3 is TGCAGTGCTAGAGACCTCAGGGGGCTGGACGAGCAGTACTTC.

The chain combines TRBV20-1 with TRBJ1-4; no clear D. V was cut by 1 base and J by 14 bases, with 14 bases left in between. Germline CDR1 DFQATT, CDR2 SNEGSKA (reference sequence). CDR3 size: 12 residues. The CDR3 bases are TGCAGTGCTAGAGGTATAGAACAGCGGCTGTTTTTT. Its protein is CSARGIEQRLFF.

Worth noting for this clonotype: A read error may produce the germline difference seen at one junction end. The V gene is TRBV28, the J gene TRBJ2-3, with TRBD2 identical over 16 bases. The germline V gene encodes CDR1 MDHEN and CDR2 SYDVKM. This CDR3 spans 18 amino acids. The CDR3 DNA sequence: TGTGCCAGCAGTTGGGGACTAGCGGGGGGGACGAGCACAAATACGCAGTATTTT. Its protein product is CASSWGLAGGTSTNTQYF.

The chain combines TRBV20-1 with TRBJ1-1; TRBD1 might be the D (5 bases). V lost 2 bases and J 2 bases, leaving 9 bases between the germline ends. The V gene's germline CDR1 is DFQATT and CDR2 SNEGSKA (reference sequence). The CDR3 length is 13 residues. This CDR3 reads CSARQGLNTEAFF. The CDR3 nucleotides are TGCAGTGCTAGACAGGGACTTAACACTGAAGCTTTCTTT.

In this sample, this clonotype turned up a few times. CDR3 nucleotides: TGTGCCAGCAGTTCACCCGCGGTTCTCTCCTACGAGCAGTACTTC. Translating it yields CASSSPAVLSYEQYF. The V call is TRBV28, the J call TRBJ2-7, with D unresolved. This CDR3 contains 15 residues. V was cut by 4 bases and J by 0 bases, with 13 bases left in between. Looked up from germline, CDR1 is MDHEN and CDR2 is SYDVKM.

The chain has TRBV18 and TRBJ1-1, with D maybe TRBD1 (5 bases). This CDR3 has 13 residues. Germline V gene sequence: CDR1 KGHSH, CDR2 LQKENI. V was clipped by 6 bases and J by 3 bases, with 11 bases between them. The CDR3 DNA is TGTGCCAGCTCCCAGGGATCCCACACTGAAGCTTTCTTT. Its translation: CASSQGSHTEAFF.

This clonotype appeared a few times. Here the CDR3 reads CASTRPPNEQFF. The CDR3 region has the DNA TGTGCCAGCACCAGACCGCCCAATGAGCAGTTCTTC. This chain joins TRBV6-2 or TRBV6-3 and TRBJ2-1; no definite D call. The CDR3 contains 12 residues. Trimming removed 7 bases at V and 6 bases at J, with 10 bases between. CDR1 and CDR2 (germline): MNHEY, SVGEGT.

The chain couples TRBV12-3 or TRBV12-4 to TRBJ2-2; either TRBD1 or TRBD2 may supply D (6 bases each). V lost 2 bases and J lost 6, with 13 bases in between. This CDR3 spans 15 amino acids. CDR3 DNA: TGTGCCAGCAGTTTAATCCGGGGGCAATCCGGGGAGCTGTTTTTT. This gives the protein CASSLIRGQSGELFF.

V and J are TRBV6-2 or TRBV6-3 and TRBJ2-5, with 9 positions matching TRBD2. The trim removed 0 bases at V and 3 bases at J, leaving 8 bases unmatched. The CDR3 sequence is 17 residues long. The germline CDR1 and CDR2 sequences are MNHEY and SVGEGT. CDR3 sequence: CASSYSFASGVKETQYF. The CDR3, as DNA: TGTGCCAGCAGTTACTCGTTCGCTAGCGGGGTAAAAGAGACCCAGTACTTC.

This clonotype was seen only a few times. CDR3: CASSSVAGSTEQFF. For the CDR3, the DNA is TGTGCCAGCAGTTCCGTCGCTGGGTCAACGGAGCAGTTCTTC. V and J are TRBV6-2 or TRBV6-3 and TRBJ2-1; D remains unclear. Trimming took 4 bases from V and 10 from J, leaving 17 bases between them. Germline-derived CDR1 and CDR2 are MNHEY and SVGEGT. There are 14 residues in the CDR3.

This clonotype was seen only a few times. The chain is built from TRBV7-3 and TRBJ1-1; unclear D gene. Germline V gives CDR1 SGHTA, CDR2 FQGTGA. Trimming pared 0 bases from V and 4 bases from J, leaving 9 bases between. The CDR3 consists of 14 residues. The CDR3 DNA reads as TGTGCCAGCAGCTTAACCCCTTATCTCACTGAAGCTTTCTTT. Translation gives CASSLTPYLTEAFF. The full variable domain, with the rest looked up from reference TRBV7-3 and TRBJ1-1, is GAGVSQTPSNKVTEKGKYVELRCDPISGHTALYWYRQSLGQGPEFLIYFQGTGAADDSGLPNDRFFAVRPEGSVSTLKIQRTERGDSAVYLCASSLTPYLTEAFFGQGTRLTVV.

The chain joins TRBV12-3 or TRBV12-4 to TRBJ1-1; perhaps TRBD1 as D (5 bases). V was trimmed by 1 base and J by 8 bases, leaving 8 bases between them. This CDR3 is 12 amino acids long. CDR3 residues: CASSLEGPEAFF. The CDR3 bases are TGTGCCAGCAGTTTAGAGGGGCCGGAAGCTTTCTTT.

J is TRBJ1-4 and V is TRBV5-1; D ambiguous. Between the trimmed V and J ends, which lost 4 bases and 7 bases, there was a span of 14 bases. Germline assignment: CDR1 SGHRS and CDR2 YFSETQ. The CDR3 extends over 14 amino acids. The CDR3 region is CASSAGLGSEKLFF. CDR3 in DNA: TGCGCCAGCAGCGCGGGCCTCGGGAGTGAAAAACTGTTTTTT. The variable domain in full, completed from reference TRBV5-1 and TRBJ1-4, reads KAGVTQTPRYLIKTRGQQVTLSCSPISGHRSVSWYQQTPGQGLQFLFEYFSETQRNKGNFPGRFSGRQFSNSRSEMNVSTLELGDSALYLCASSAGLGSEKLFFGSGTQLSVL.

This clonotype was recorded a few times. The J gene is TRBJ1-1, the V gene TRBV12-3 or TRBV12-4; 7 nucleotides agree with TRBD1. This CDR3 has 17 residues. Losses at the gene ends were 3 bases for V and 4 bases for J; bases not matched to a gene: 14. The CDR3 DNA follows: TGTGCCAGCAGTTTCTCACCAGGGGGAAGGGGCATCACTGAAGCTTTCTTT. Its translation: CASSFSPGGRGITEAFF.

This clonotype occurred many times. The J gene is TRBJ2-5, the V gene TRBV15; D possibly uses TRBD1 or TRBD2 (6 bases each). Germline-derived CDR1 and CDR2 are LNHNV and YYDKDF (reference sequence). The length of the CDR3 is 16 residues. Trimming shortened V by 0 bases and J by 5 bases, and 16 bases separated the two germline ends. The CDR3 DNA is TGTGCCACCAGCAGAGAATTAGGGGGGCTGGTGGAGACCCAGTACTTC. This codes for CATSRELGGLVETQYF.